Only a few counts were recorded for the clone carrying this T cell receptor beta chain. Its antigen is as yet unknown. The table came from immunoSEQ multiplex PCR; TCRdb's copy has only in-frame clones and leaves some out. The data contain tens of thousands of clones, around three quarters of them seen just once; the ten biggest clones take up less than 7.5%. The entry originates in a study of radiation and T cells in renal cell carcinoma. Overall study results and limits: In blood, top tumor clones expanded by 2 weeks, shrinking by 4.

J lost 9 bases, V lost 7 bases, and 7 bases had no gene match. CDR1 WSHSY and CDR2 SAAADI come from the germline V gene. This CDR3 has 12 amino acids. Documented time point: blood 2 weeks post-SBRT. Treatment in this sample: 15 Gy SBRT to primary tumor, nephrectomy 4 weeks later. After SBRT, blood was collected at 2 and 4 weeks, plus baseline. The patient's renal cell carcinoma had clear cell pathology. The sequencing here drew on blood, taken from a patient whose treatment included radiotherapy and nephrectomy. The clonotype comes from a man aged 60 to 69 with renal cell carcinoma. The chain is built from TRBV10-2 and TRBJ1-1; TRBD1 matches at 8 bases. The CDR3, as DNA: TGCGCCAGCATGGACAGGGCAGGTAAAGCTTTCTTT. This sequence encodes CASMDRAGKAFF.